This TCR beta chain was identified in a study of early T cells in non-severe SARS-CoV-2 infection. Via MiXCR, TCRdb re-called the 5' RACE reads, giving one row per CDR3 protein. The sample has over 30,000 distinct CDR3 sequences; approximately 5.9% are singletons. V lost 7 bases to trimming and J lost 5 bases; unmatched junction nucleotides: 7. CDR1 is SGHAT and CDR2 is FQDESV in the germline V gene (reference sequence). The CDR3 consists of 14 residues. The rearrangement uses TRBV11-1 and TRBJ2-5; TRBD2 agrees at 10 bases. This clonotype was sampled from an adult who was a healthcare worker with PCR-confirmed SARS-CoV-2 infection or an uninfected control (not recorded which). The sequences come from whole blood, collected at baseline. The CDR3 DNA reads TGTGCCAGCATTCCCCTAGCGGGAGTTGAGACCCAGTACTTC. Translating gives CASIPLAGVETQYF.